This TCR beta chain originates from a study of regulatory T cells in long-lasting Graves disease. As for time point: newly diagnosed GD, antithyroid drugs for less than 3 months. TCR sequences were obtained from RNA taken from PBMCs. The CDR3 is made up of 15 amino acids. Germline V gives CDR1 LNHNV, CDR2 YYDKDF (reference sequence). V shed 0 bases and J shed 3 bases, with 12 bases lying between them. Building of the TCR beta libraries involved iRepertoire HTBI primers and Arm-PCR of CDR3 regions. TCRdb analysed the multiplex PCR reads with MiXCR anew, one entry per CDR3 protein. The sample records about 500,000 distinct CDR3 sequences, 15% to 20% being singletons. Study-level results: Lower TCR diversity characterized persistent Graves' patients relative to newly diagnosed patients. Persistent patients had more shared public clonotypes (around 2,500) than new patients (966).

This clonotype appeared many times. No antigen is known for it. These data were also reused for a study on T cells in Graves' hyperthyroidism and ophthalmopathy. This second report adds: Stable hyperthyroidism: no ophthalmopathy progression over 18 months of follow-up. Clinical symptoms, serum thyroxine and TRAb, thyroid ultrasound and orbital computed tomography were used for the diagnoses.

V is TRBV15 and J is TRBJ2-7; D perhaps matches TRBD2 (5 bases). The receptor comes from a man in his forties or fifties with Graves disease. The sequences come from peripheral blood mononuclear cells (PBMCs), collected at new diagnosis, from a patient treated with antithyroid drugs. CDR3 DNA: TGTGCCACCAGCAGAGATCTCGGGGTTCGCTACGAGCAGTACTTC. This encodes CATSRDLGVRYEQYF. The entire variable domain, with the rest obtained from reference TRBV15 and TRBJ2-7, is as follows: DAMVIQNPRYQVTQFGKPVTLSCSQTLNHNVMYWYQQKSSQAPKLLFHYYDKDFNNEADTPDNFQSRRPNTSFCFLDIRSPGLGDTAMYLCATSRDLGVRYEQYFGPGTRLTVT.